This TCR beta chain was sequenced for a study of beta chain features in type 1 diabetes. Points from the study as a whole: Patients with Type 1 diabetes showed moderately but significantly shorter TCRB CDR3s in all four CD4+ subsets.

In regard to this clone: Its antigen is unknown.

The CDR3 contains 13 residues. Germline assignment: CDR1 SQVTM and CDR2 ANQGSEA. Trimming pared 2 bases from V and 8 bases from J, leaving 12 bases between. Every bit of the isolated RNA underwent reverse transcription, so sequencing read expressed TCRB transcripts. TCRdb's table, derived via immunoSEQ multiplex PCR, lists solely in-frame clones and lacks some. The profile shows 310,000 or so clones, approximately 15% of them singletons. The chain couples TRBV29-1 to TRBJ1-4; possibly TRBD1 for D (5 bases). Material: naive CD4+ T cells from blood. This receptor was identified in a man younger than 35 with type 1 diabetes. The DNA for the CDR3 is TGCAGCGTTGAACGGACGCGGGGCGAAAAACTGTTTTTT. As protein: CSVERTRGEKLFF.